This TCR beta chain was sequenced for a study of blood T cell repertoires in COVID-19. In germline, CDR1 is SGHAT, CDR2 FQNNGV. This CDR3 is built from 14 residues. J lost 7 bases, V lost 5 bases, and 7 bases had no gene match. Per the original methods: Reference gene primer amplification yielded estimated nucleated cell counts. The data were produced by immunoSEQ multiplex PCR, yet TCRdb's version contains in-frame clones alone and is incomplete. For V, J and clone size, that table is used; D and trimming come from the DNA. The sample carries about 180,000 clones, more than 75% recorded once. The rearrangement links TRBV11-2 to TRBJ2-1; 8 nucleotides line up with TRBD1. The receptor was derived from a person in their 70s with COVID-19, enrolled during active disease. Sequencing was performed on peripheral blood. CDR3 protein: CASSPGGAWNEQFF. DNA for the CDR3: TGTGCCAGCAGCCCAGGGGGCGCCTGGAATGAGCAGTTCTTC.